This TCR beta chain was sequenced for a study of shared clonotypes between healthy human individuals. To note about this clone: Its antigen is undetermined.

There were no recent acute infections or vaccinations among the donors, who were healthy HIV-negative adults. Sequencing was performed with immunoSEQ multiplex PCR; in TCRdb, only in-frame clones are kept and a portion is missing. This table has 2.3 million or so clones, about 92% appearing once. This CDR3 comprises 16 residues. Germline V gives CDR1 SGHKS, CDR2 YYEKEE (reference sequence). V lost 3 bases to trimming and J lost 7 bases; unmatched junction nucleotides: 14. Study findings and constraints: What naive subsets generally showed was a larger estimated richness than memory subsets showed. Few donors restricted represented genetic and exposure-history diversity. Rarefaction analysis demonstrated incomplete sorted-subset sequencing notwithstanding large depth.

The TCR sequence derives from a man between 18 and 29 years old in good health. Some clones in this sample may be carry-over from other donors' samples. Specimen: naive CD4+ T cells from PBMCs. The subset was: CD45RA+ positively selected. V gene TRBV5-5 combines with J gene TRBJ2-7; 9 bases agree with TRBD1. Written as DNA, the CDR3 is TGTGCCAGCAGCTACCCTCCGGGACAGGGTAACGAGGAGCAGTACTTC. It translates to CASSYPPGQGNEEQYF.